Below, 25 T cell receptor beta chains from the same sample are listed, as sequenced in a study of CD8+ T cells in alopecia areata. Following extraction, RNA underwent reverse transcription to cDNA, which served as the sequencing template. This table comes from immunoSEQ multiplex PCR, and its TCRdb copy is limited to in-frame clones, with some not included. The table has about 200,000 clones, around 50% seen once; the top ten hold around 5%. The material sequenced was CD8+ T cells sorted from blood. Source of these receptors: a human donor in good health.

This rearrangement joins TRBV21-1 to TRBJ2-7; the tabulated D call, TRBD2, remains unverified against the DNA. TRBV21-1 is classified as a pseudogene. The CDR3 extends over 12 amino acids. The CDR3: CASFPRGFEQYF. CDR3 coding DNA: TGTGCCAGCTTTCCCCGGGGGTTCGAGCAGTACTTC.

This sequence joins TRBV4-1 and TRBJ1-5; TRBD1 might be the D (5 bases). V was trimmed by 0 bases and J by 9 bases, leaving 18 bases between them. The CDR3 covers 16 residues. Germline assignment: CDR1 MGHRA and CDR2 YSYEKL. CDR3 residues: CASSQDGADQSLPQHF. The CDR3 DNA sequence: TGCGCCAGCAGCCAAGACGGGGCAGATCAATCATTGCCCCAGCATTTT.

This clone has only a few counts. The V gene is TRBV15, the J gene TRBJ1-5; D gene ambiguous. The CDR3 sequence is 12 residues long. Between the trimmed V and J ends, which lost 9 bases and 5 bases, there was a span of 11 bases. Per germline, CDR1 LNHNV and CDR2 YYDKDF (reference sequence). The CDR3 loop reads CATHDGDQPQHF. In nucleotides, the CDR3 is TGTGCCACACACGACGGGGATCAGCCCCAGCATTTT.

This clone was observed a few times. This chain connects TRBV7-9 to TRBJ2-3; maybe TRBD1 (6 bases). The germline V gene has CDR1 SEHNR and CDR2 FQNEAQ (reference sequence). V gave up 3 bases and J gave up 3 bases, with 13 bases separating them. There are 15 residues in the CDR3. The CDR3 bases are TGTGCCAGCAGCTTCGGGCAGGGGCTTACAGATACGCAGTATTTT. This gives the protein CASSFGQGLTDTQYF.

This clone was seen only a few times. CDR3 DNA sequence: TGTGCCAGCAGTGACGACAGGGGGGGATCCTACGAGCAGTACTTC. Translated, it gives CASSDDRGGSYEQYF. The chain has TRBV6-1 and TRBJ2-7, with TRBD1 matching 9 bases. Germline V CDR1 and CDR2: MNHNS, SASEGT. The CDR3 is 15 amino acids. V gave up 3 bases and J gave up 1 base; unmatched junction bases: 4.

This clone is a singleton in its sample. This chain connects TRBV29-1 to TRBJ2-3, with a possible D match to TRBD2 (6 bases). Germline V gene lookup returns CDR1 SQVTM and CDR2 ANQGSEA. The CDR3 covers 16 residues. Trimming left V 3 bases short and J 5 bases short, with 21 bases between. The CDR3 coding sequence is TGCAGCGTTGACGATATTCCGGGGGTTTGGGGAGATACGCAGTATTTT. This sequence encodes CSVDDIPGVWGDTQYF.

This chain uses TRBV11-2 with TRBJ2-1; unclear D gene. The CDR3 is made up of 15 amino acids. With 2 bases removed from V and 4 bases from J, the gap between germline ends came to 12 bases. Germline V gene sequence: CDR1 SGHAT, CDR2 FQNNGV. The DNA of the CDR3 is TGTGCCAGCAGCTTACTAAAAGGACCGTACAATGAGCAGTTCTTC. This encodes CASSLLKGPYNEQFF.

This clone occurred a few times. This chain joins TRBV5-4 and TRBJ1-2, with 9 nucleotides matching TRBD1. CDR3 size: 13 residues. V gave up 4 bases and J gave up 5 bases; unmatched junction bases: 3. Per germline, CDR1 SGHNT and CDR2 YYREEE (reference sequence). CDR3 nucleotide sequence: TGTGCCAGCAGCGGGACAGGGTGGTATGGCTACACCTTC. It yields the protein CASSGTGWYGYTF.

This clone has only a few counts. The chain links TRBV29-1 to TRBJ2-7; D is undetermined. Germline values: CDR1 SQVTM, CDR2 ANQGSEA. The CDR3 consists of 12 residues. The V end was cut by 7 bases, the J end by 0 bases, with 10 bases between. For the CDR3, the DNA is TGCAGCGCCGGCCCTAGCTCCTACGAGCAGTACTTC. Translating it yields CSAGPSSYEQYF.

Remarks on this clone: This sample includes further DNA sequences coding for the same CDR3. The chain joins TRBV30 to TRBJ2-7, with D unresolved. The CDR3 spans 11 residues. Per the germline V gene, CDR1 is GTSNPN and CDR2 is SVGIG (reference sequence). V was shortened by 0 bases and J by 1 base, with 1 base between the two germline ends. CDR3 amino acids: CAWSVSYEQYF. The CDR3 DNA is TGTGCCTGGAGTGTGTCCTACGAGCAGTACTTC.

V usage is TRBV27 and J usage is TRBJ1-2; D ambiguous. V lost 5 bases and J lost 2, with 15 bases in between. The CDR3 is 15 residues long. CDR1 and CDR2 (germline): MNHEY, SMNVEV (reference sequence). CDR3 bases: TGTGCCAGCAGTGCTCAATCCGGGTCGAACTATGGCTACACCTTC. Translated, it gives CASSAQSGSNYGYTF.

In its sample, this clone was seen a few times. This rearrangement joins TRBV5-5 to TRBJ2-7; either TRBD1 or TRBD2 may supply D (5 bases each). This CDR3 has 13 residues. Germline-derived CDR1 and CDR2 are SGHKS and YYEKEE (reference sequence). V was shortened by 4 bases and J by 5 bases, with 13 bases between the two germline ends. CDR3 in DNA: TGTGCCAGCAGCATGACGGTGGGGGACGAGCAGTACTTC. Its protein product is CASSMTVGDEQYF.

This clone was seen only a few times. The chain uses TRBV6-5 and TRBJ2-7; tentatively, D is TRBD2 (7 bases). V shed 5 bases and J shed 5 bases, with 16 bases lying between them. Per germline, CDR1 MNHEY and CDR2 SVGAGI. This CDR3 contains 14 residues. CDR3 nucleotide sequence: TGTGCCAGCAGTCCTCCCGGGGGGCCGGACGAGCAGTACTTC. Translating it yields CASSPPGGPDEQYF.

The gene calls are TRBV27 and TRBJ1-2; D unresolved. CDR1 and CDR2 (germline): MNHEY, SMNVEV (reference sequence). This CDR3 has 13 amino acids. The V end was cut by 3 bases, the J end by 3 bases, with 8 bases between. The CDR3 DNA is TGTGCCAGCAGTTTTAAAGGAGACTATGGCTACACCTTC. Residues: CASSFKGDYGYTF.

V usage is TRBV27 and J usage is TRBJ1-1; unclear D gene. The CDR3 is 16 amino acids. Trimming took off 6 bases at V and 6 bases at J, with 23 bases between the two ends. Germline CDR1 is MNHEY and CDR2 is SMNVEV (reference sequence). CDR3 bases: TGTGCCAGCAGCACCCTATGGACGGACCGAAGGGCTGAAGCTTTCTTT. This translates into CASSTLWTDRRAEAFF.

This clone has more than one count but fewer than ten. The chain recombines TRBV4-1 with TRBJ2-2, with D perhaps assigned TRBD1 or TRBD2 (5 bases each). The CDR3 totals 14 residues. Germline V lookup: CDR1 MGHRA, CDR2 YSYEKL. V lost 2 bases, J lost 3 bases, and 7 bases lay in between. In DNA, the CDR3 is TGCGCCAGCAGCCAAAGAGGGGACACCGGGGAGCTGTTTTTT. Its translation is CASSQRGDTGELFF.

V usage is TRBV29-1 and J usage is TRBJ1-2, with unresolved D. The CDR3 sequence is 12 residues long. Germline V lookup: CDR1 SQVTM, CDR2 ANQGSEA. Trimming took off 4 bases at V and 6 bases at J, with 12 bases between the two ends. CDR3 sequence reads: CSVVDTKNGYTF. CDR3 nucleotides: TGCAGCGTTGTTGATACAAAAAATGGCTACACCTTC. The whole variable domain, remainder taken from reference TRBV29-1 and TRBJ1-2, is SAVISQKPSRDICQRGTSLTIQCQVDSQVTMMFWYRQQPGQSLTLIATANQGSEATYESGFVIDKFPISRPNLTFSTLTVSNMSPEDSSIYLCSVVDTKNGYTFGSGTRLTVV.

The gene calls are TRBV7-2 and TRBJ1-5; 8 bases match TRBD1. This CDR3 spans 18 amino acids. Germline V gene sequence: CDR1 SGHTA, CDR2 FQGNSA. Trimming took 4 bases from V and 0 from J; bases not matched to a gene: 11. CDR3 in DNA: TGTGCCAGCAGCTCCGATCAGGGGGCCCCTTATAGCAATCAGCCCCAGCATTTT. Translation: CASSSDQGAPYSNQPQHF.

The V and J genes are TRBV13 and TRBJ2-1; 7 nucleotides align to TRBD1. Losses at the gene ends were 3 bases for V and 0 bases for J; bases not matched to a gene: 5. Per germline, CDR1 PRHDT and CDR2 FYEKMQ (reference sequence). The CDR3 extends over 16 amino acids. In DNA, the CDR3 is TGTGCCAGCAGCTTGGGTAGGGACAGCTCCTACAATGAGCAGTTCTTC. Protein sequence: CASSLGRDSSYNEQFF.

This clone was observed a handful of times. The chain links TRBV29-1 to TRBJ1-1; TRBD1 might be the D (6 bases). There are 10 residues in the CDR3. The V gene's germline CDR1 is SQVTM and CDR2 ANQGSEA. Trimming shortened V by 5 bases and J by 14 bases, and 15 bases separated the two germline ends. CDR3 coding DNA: TGCAGCGTTTACAGGGTACGGTACTTCTTT. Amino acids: CSVYRVRYFF.

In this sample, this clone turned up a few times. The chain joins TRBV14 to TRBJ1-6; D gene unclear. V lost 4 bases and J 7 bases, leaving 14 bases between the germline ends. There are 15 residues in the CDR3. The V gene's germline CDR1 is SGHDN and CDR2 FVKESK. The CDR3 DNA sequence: TGTGCCAGCAGCCCCCTCCGCGAAGGGAATTCACCCCTCCACTTT. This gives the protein CASSPLREGNSPLHF. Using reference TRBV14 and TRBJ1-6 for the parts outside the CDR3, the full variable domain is EAGVTQFPSHSVIEKGQTVTLRCDPISGHDNLYWYRRVMGKEIKFLLHFVKESKQDESGMPNNRFLAERTGGTYSTLKVQPAELEDSGVYFCASSPLREGNSPLHFGNGTRLTVT.

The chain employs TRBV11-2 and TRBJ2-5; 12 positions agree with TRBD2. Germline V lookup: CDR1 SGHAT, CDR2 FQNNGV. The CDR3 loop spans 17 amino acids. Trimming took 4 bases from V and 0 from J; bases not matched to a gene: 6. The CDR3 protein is CASSSRTSGEYQETQYF. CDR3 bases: TGTGCCAGCAGCTCTCGGACTAGCGGGGAATACCAAGAGACCCAGTACTTC.

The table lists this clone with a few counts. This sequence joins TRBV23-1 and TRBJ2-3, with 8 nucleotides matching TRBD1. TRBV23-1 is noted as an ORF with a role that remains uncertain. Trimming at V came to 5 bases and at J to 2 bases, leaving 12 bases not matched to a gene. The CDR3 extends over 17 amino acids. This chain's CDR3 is CASSTHDRGRVTDTQYF. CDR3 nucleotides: TGCGCCAGCAGTACGCACGACAGGGGTCGTGTCACAGATACGCAGTATTTT.

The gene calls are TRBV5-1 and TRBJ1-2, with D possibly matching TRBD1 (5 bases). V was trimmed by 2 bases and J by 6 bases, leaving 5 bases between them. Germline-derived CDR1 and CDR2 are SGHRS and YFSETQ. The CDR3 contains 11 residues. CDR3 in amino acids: CASSLQDGYTF. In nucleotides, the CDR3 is TGCGCCAGCAGCTTACAGGATGGCTACACCTTC. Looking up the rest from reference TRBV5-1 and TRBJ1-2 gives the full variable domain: KAGVTQTPRYLIKTRGQQVTLSCSPISGHRSVSWYQQTPGQGLQFLFEYFSETQRNKGNFPGRFSGRQFSNSRSEMNVSTLELGDSALYLCASSLQDGYTFGSGTRLTVV.

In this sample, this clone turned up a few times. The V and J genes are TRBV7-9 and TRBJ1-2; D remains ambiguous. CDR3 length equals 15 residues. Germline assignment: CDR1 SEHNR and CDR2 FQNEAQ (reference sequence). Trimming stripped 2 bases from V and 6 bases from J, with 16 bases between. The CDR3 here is CASSLQERRSDGYTF. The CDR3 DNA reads TGTGCCAGCAGCTTACAGGAGAGGCGGTCGGATGGCTACACCTTC.